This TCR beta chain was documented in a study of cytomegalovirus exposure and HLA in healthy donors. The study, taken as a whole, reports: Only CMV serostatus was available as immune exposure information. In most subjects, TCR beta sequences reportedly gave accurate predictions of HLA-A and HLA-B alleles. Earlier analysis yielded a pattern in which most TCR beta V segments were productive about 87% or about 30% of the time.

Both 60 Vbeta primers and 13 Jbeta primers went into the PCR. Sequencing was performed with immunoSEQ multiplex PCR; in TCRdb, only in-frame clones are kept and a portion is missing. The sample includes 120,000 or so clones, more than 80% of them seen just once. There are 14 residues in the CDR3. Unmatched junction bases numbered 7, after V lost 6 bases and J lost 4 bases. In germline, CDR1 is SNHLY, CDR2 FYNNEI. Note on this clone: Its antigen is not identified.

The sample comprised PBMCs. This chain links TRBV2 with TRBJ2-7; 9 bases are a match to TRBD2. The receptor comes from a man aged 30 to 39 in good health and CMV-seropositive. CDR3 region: CASRFSGGGYEQYF. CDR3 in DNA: TGTGCCAGCAGATTTAGCGGGGGAGGGTACGAGCAGTACTTC.